Below are 20 T cell receptor beta chains sequenced from a single sample in a study of shared clonotypes between healthy human individuals. Sequenced by immunoSEQ multiplex PCR; TCRdb stores in-frame clones only, minus some. The sample yields more than 2 million clones, just under 95% seen once. CD45RO-negative, CCR7-selected cells formed the naive CD8 fraction, which excluded terminally differentiated effector memory CD45RA+ cells. The sequencing sample was made of naive CD8+ T cells from PBMCs. These receptors were obtained from a man between 18 and 35 years old in good health. Some clones in this sample may be carry-over from other donors' samples.

The chain employs TRBV19 and TRBJ2-2; D uncertain. V was shortened by 3 bases and J by 6 bases, with 11 bases between the two germline ends. The length of the CDR3 is 14 residues. Germline values: CDR1 LNHDA, CDR2 SQIVND (reference sequence). Here the CDR3 DNA reads TGTGCCAGTAGTATCGACGCGGAAGCCGGGGAGCTGTTTTTT. It is translated as CASSIDAEAGELFF.

This rearrangement joins TRBV6-4 to TRBJ2-1; possibly TRBD2 for D (6 bases). CDR1 is MRHNA and CDR2 is SNTAGT in the germline V gene. The CDR3 length is 15 residues. V dropped 6 bases and J dropped 4 bases, with 16 bases sitting between them. The CDR3 DNA reads as TGTGCCAGCAGCGTTGATGTGGGAGGATACAATGAGCAGTTCTTC. This codes for CASSVDVGGYNEQFF.

The chain combines TRBV9 with TRBJ2-5; weak D call: TRBD2 (5 bases). This CDR3 has 14 amino acids. The germline V gene encodes CDR1 SGDLS and CDR2 YYNGEE. Trimming removed 4 bases from V and 5 bases from J, with 15 bases in between. Written as DNA, the CDR3 is TGTGCCAGCAGCCCCCGTCCGGGGTGGGAGACCCAGTACTTC. Translated: CASSPRPGWETQYF.

This rearrangement joins TRBV27 to TRBJ2-2; D uncertain. The V gene's germline CDR1 is MNHEY and CDR2 SMNVEV (reference sequence). The CDR3 has 17 amino acids. V lost 5 bases, J lost 3 bases, and 19 bases lay in between. In DNA, the CDR3 is TGTGCCAGCAGTATCCTCCCTAGTGTCACGGACACCGGGGAGCTGTTTTTT. Translating it yields CASSILPSVTDTGELFF.

The chain carries TRBV5-1 and TRBJ1-1; 7 bases map to TRBD1. V was pared by 6 bases and J by 1 base, with 9 bases of the junction left unmatched. CDR3 length: 15 residues. The germline CDR1 and CDR2 sequences are SGHRS and YFSETQ. The CDR3 spells CASTHWTGRNTEAFF. The CDR3, as DNA: TGCGCCAGCACCCACTGGACAGGCCGGAACACTGAAGCTTTCTTT.

The CDR3 sequence is CASSTNWDGYEQYF. DNA for the CDR3: TGTGCCAGTAGTACCAACTGGGACGGGTACGAGCAGTACTTC. The chain is built from TRBV19 and TRBJ2-7; either TRBD1 or TRBD2 may supply D (5 bases each). The V end lost 4 bases, the J end lost 4 bases, and 14 bases lay between the germline ends. The CDR3 runs to 14 residues. Germline loops: CDR1 LNHDA, CDR2 SQIVND (reference sequence).

A word on this clone: The same CDR3 can be traced to other DNA sequences in this sample. The genes are TRBV4-1 and TRBJ2-1; 8 bases line up with TRBD2. The trim removed 1 base at V and 3 bases at J, leaving 2 bases unmatched. Germline CDR1 is MGHRA and CDR2 is YSYEKL. CDR3 length: 15 amino acids. CDR3 DNA sequence: TGCGCCAGCAGCCAAGTAACTAGCGGCTACAATGAGCAGTTCTTC. This codes for CASSQVTSGYNEQFF.

This chain joins TRBV5-6 and TRBJ1-2; no firm D call. The CDR3 length is 13 residues. Germline V gene sequence: CDR1 SGHDT, CDR2 YYEEEE. With 6 bases removed from V and 4 bases from J, the gap between germline ends came to 13 bases. The CDR3 is CASTELKGYGYTF. CDR3 coding DNA: TGTGCCAGCACCGAACTAAAGGGCTATGGCTACACCTTC. Variable domain in full (rest from reference TRBV5-6 and TRBJ1-2): DAGVTQSPTHLIKTRGQQVTLRCSPKSGHDTVSWYQQALGQGPQFIFQYYEEEERQRGNFPDRFSGHQFPNYSSELNVNALLLGDSALYLCASTELKGYGYTFGSGTRLTVV.

The chain links TRBV19 to TRBJ2-7; D call uncertain. The CDR3 has 14 residues. Per germline, CDR1 LNHDA and CDR2 SQIVND (reference sequence). The germline V and J ends were trimmed by 4 bases and 2 bases, with 12 bases remaining between them. This chain's CDR3 is CASSTRGRPYEQYF. The CDR3, as DNA: TGTGCCAGTAGTACCCGCGGCAGACCCTACGAGCAGTACTTC.

This clone occurred once. The chain recombines TRBV5-8 with TRBJ2-7; 8 bases are a match to TRBD2. After removal of 1 base from V and 2 bases from J, the junction contained 2 bases not matched to a gene. Germline V gene sequence: CDR1 SGHTS, CDR2 YDEGEE. This CDR3 has 14 amino acids. DNA of the CDR3: TGTGCCAGCAGCTTGTCCGGGAGGGCCTACGAGCAGTACTTC. Its translation: CASSLSGRAYEQYF.

This sequence joins TRBV11-2 and TRBJ1-3, with D perhaps matching TRBD1 (6 bases). The CDR3 runs to 14 residues. V lost 6 bases to trimming and J lost 0 bases, with 9 bases between them. Germline loops: CDR1 SGHAT, CDR2 FQNNGV. CDR3 DNA: TGTGCCAGCAGGCAGGGGTACTCTGGAAACACCATATATTTT. It translates to CASRQGYSGNTIYF. The whole variable domain, remainder taken from reference TRBV11-2 and TRBJ1-3, is EAGVAQSPRYKIIEKRQSVAFWCNPISGHATLYWYQQILGQGPKLLIQFQNNGVVDDSQLPKDRFSAERLKGVDSTLKIQPAKLEDSAVYLCASRQGYSGNTIYFGEGSWLTVV.

This sequence joins TRBV5-6 and TRBJ2-1; D uncertain. The CDR3 has 13 amino acids. Germline V lookup: CDR1 SGHDT, CDR2 YYEEEE. Trimming shortened V by 1 base and J by 5 bases, and 7 bases separated the two germline ends. The CDR3: CASSLYGNNEQFF. The DNA for the CDR3 is TGTGCCAGCAGCTTGTACGGAAACAATGAGCAGTTCTTC.

This sequence joins TRBV9 and TRBJ1-2; D remains ambiguous. Germline CDR1 SGDLS, CDR2 YYNGEE. This CDR3 has 12 amino acids. Deletions cut 4 bases from V and 7 bases from J, with 11 bases between. CDR3 in DNA: TGTGCCAGCAGCCCGGTGTCAGGTGGCTACACCTTC. As protein: CASSPVSGGYTF.

V is TRBV7-9 and J is TRBJ2-7; 9 bases line up with TRBD1. Looked up from germline, CDR1 is SEHNR and CDR2 is FQNEAQ (reference sequence). This CDR3 is 14 amino acids long. V lost 5 bases to trimming and J lost 4 bases; unmatched junction nucleotides: 6. The CDR3 region has the DNA TGTGCCAGCAGCCAGGGACAGGGTTGGTACGAGCAGTACTTC. Translation gives CASSQGQGWYEQYF.

Points on this clone: Other DNA sequences of this sample code for an identical CDR3. The chain carries TRBV9 and TRBJ2-3; D remains unclear. Germline V gives CDR1 SGDLS, CDR2 YYNGEE. Trimming took off 0 bases at V and 6 bases at J, with 8 bases between the two ends. The CDR3 is 13 residues long. For the CDR3, the DNA is TGTGCCAGCAGCGTAGGGGGTGCGGATACGCAGTATTTT. Its translation: CASSVGGADTQYF.

This chain uses TRBV7-9 with TRBJ2-3, with 7 bases lining up with TRBD2. CDR1 is SEHNR and CDR2 is FQNEAQ in the germline V gene (reference sequence). This CDR3 has 16 residues. J gave up 2 bases and V 3 bases, and 8 bases lay outside the gene matches. CDR3 loop: CASSLAGTTYTDTQYF. CDR3 DNA sequence: TGTGCCAGCAGCTTGGCCGGGACTACCTACACAGATACGCAGTATTTT.

Note on this clone: The sample holds other DNA sequences that translate to the same CDR3. The rearrangement uses TRBV6-5 and TRBJ1-2; 7 nucleotides align to TRBD1. Germline CDR1 is MNHEY and CDR2 is SVGAGI. Trimming took 0 bases from V and 4 from J; bases not matched to a gene: 2. The CDR3 has 14 amino acids. Written as DNA, the CDR3 is TGTGCCAGCAGTTACTCGCGACAGGGCTATGGCTACACCTTC. The encoded protein is CASSYSRQGYGYTF.

CDR3 nucleotides: TGCGCCAGCAGTGAGGGGGGGGTGTGCTATGGCTACACCTTC. This gives the protein CASSEGGVCYGYTF. The J gene is TRBJ1-2, the V gene TRBV10-1; maybe TRBD1 (5 bases). Trimming took off 2 bases at V and 4 bases at J, with 11 bases between the two ends. CDR3 size: 14 residues. Germline values: CDR1 WNHNN, CDR2 SYGVQD (reference sequence).

This sequence joins TRBV7-9 and TRBJ2-5; unclear D gene. Germline values: CDR1 SEHNR, CDR2 FQNEAQ (reference sequence). This CDR3 region has 12 residues. Deletions cut 6 bases from V and 4 bases from J, with 9 bases between. The CDR3 here is CASRPATETQYF. The CDR3, as DNA: TGTGCCAGCAGGCCCGCGACAGAGACCCAGTACTTC.

This rearrangement joins TRBV28 to TRBJ1-1; D is perhaps TRBD1 (5 bases). Per germline, CDR1 MDHEN and CDR2 SYDVKM. This CDR3 has 15 residues. Trimming shortened V by 5 bases and J by 2 bases, and 15 bases separated the two germline ends. The CDR3, as DNA: TGTGCCAGCAGTCCCCCGGGACGGACCAACACTGAAGCTTTCTTT. It yields the protein CASSPPGRTNTEAFF.